A selection of T cell receptor beta chains follows, all from one sample in a study of T cell responses to AZD1222 COVID-19 vaccine. Sequencing was performed with immunoSEQ multiplex PCR; in TCRdb, only in-frame clones are kept and a portion is missing. The sample lists 65,000 to 85,000 clones; approximately 90% were seen once. The starting material was peripheral blood, obtained 28 days after the second dose of the MenACWY control vaccine. All receptors come from an adult who received the MenACWY meningococcal vaccine as a control. Both conserved end residues are part of each CDR3. A D gene is named only where the DNA matches it firmly. Some rows mark clone size as missing; the rest say once, few, many or name a class of expanded clone.

v_call	d_call	clone_size	j_call	cdr3_aa	cdr3_nt
TRBV6-5	NA	NA	TRBJ1-2	CASSYSGGQGRGYTF	TGTGCCAGCAGTTACAGTGGTGGGCAGGGCCGTGGCTACACCTTC
TRBV14	TRBD1	few	TRBJ1-6	CASSLQGGYSPLHF	TGTGCCAGCAGCTTACAGGGGGGATATTCACCCCTCCACTTT
TRBV3-1/TRBV3-2	TRBD1	NA	TRBJ1-2	CASSYRGGYTF	TGTGCCAGCAGCTACAGGGGCGGCTACACCTTC
TRBV7-8	NA	NA	TRBJ2-2	CASSSPGNTGELFF	TGTGCCAGCAGCTCACCCGGTAACACCGGGGAGCTGTTTTTT
TRBV6-2/TRBV6-3	TRBD1	NA	TRBJ1-4	CASSYKRQGSEKLFF	TGTGCCAGCAGTTACAAGCGACAGGGCTCTGAAAAACTGTTTTTT
TRBV5-1	TRBD1	NA	TRBJ2-3	CASSLGTGFTDTQYF	TGCGCCAGCAGCTTGGGGACAGGATTCACAGATACGCAGTATTTT
TRBV28	NA	NA	TRBJ2-7	CASSVTYEQYF	TGTGCCAGCAGTGTGACCTACGAGCAGTACTTC
TRBV19	TRBD1	NA	TRBJ2-7	CASRSLRGPPYEQYF	TGTGCCAGTAGGTCCCTGAGGGGGCCTCCCTACGAGCAGTACTTC
TRBV16	NA	NA	TRBJ1-2	CASSQSNGYGYTF	TGTGCCAGCAGCCAATCAAACGGCTATGGCTACACCTTC
TRBV19	TRBD1	NA	TRBJ1-4	CASSSGGGGEKLFF	TGTGCCAGTAGTTCAGGGGGCGGCGGTGAAAAACTGTTTTTT
TRBV30	TRBD1	NA	TRBJ2-7	CACTPGQGMQYF	TGTGCTTGCACCCCGGGACAGGGGATGCAGTACTTC
TRBV3-1/TRBV3-2	TRBD1	NA	TRBJ1-1	CASSHGQGEVFF	TGTGCCAGCAGTCACGGACAGGGGGAAGTTTTCTTT
TRBV28	NA	NA	TRBJ2-1	CASSRGGYNEQFF	TGTGCCAGCAGCCGAGGGGGCTACAATGAGCAGTTCTTC
TRBV3-1/TRBV3-2	TRBD1	NA	TRBJ1-5	CASSQDKGGQTNQPQHF	TGTGCCAGCAGCCAAGATAAGGGGGGACAGACTAATCAGCCCCAGCATTTT
TRBV21-1	NA	NA	TRBJ2-1	CASSTTGINYNEQFF	TGTGCCAGCAGCACGACAGGGATAAACTACAATGAGCAGTTCTTC